This TCR beta chain originates from a study of blood T cell repertoires in COVID-19. Study-level background: The United States, Italy and Spain provided the acute and convalescent COVID-19 samples. The analysed material was cDNA or gDNA that came from T cells, B-cell-depleted T cells, or PBMCs.

As handled by the study authors: Reference gene primer amplification gave estimated nucleated cell counts. Assay: immunoSEQ multiplex PCR; the TCRdb copy retains only in-frame clones and omits some. V and J calls and clone size are copied from that table; D and trimming were computed from the DNA. The table has 160,000 or so clones, more than 75% seen once. This TCR came from a man between 18 and 29 years old with acute or convalescent COVID-19. The sample was peripheral blood.

The CDR3 DNA follows: TGTGCCACCAGCAACACCGGACAGTTTTTCTCTGGAAACACCATATATTTT. This encodes CATSNTGQFFSGNTIYF. This chain joins TRBV15 and TRBJ1-3; a possible D gene is TRBD1 (6 bases). CDR1 and CDR2 (germline): LNHNV, YYDKDF (reference sequence). The CDR3 is 17 residues long. V lost 4 bases and J 0 bases, leaving 16 bases between the germline ends.